This TCR beta chain appears in the sequencing data of a study of blood T cells in healthy people across ages. Those donating, healthy Caucasian individuals from Russia, were aged roughly 6 to 90. The authors ran a second PCR of roughly 6 to 11 cycles using a sample-barcoded 5' primer and a J-beta primer mix. TCRdb re-derived calls from the 5' RACE reads in MiXCR, one entry per CDR3 protein. Of under 2,000,000 distinct CDR3 sequences in the sample, around 48% are singletons; the top ten hold less than 2.5%. There are a few counts of this clonotype. Trimming at V came to 7 bases and at J to 6 bases, leaving 8 bases not matched to a gene. This CDR3 is 16 amino acids long. Germline-derived CDR1 and CDR2 are SNHLY and FYNNEI.

The sequence came from a woman aged 40 to 50 in good health. Input material: blood. This chain connects TRBV2 to TRBJ2-4, with 14 bases fitting TRBD2. Written as DNA, the CDR3 is TGTGCCAGCAAGAAGACTAGCGGGGGGGCTGGAAACATTCAGTACTTC. Protein sequence: CASKKTSGGAGNIQYF.